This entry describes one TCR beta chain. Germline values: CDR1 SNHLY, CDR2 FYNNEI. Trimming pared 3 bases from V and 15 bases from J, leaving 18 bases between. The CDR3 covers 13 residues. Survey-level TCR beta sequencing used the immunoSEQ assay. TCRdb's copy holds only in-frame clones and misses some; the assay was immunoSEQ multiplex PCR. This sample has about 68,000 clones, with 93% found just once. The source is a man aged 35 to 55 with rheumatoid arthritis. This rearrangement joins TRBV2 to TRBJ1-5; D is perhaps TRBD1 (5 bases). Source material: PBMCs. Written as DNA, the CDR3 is TGTGCCAGCAGTGATAGGGCAGGGTACCATTGGCATTTT. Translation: CASSDRAGYHWHF.